The T cell receptor beta chain described here comes from a study of cytomegalovirus exposure and HLA in healthy donors. Study details: Of the donors genotyped, some 400 in all, around 77% fell in the Caucasian-associated ancestry cluster.

Amplification used 60 Vbeta primers and 13 Jbeta primers. In the original workflow: Later, an analysis found 65 million to 85 million unique TCR beta chains, and 8.5 million to 14 million of these were shared. Only in-frame clones appear in the TCRdb table, and some are missing; sequencing was by immunoSEQ multiplex PCR. Clone size and V and J calls were adopted from that table, with D and trimming inferred from the DNA. This table has about 130,000 clones, approximately 84% appearing once. This clone was observed once. The germline CDR1 and CDR2 sequences are SGHTS and YDEGEE. The V end lost 5 bases, the J end lost 0 bases, and 15 bases lay between the germline ends. The CDR3 covers 17 residues.

The V and J genes are TRBV5-8 and TRBJ1-6; no definite D call. The sequence came from a boy between 2 and 15 years old in good health and CMV-seronegative. The sequenced sample consisted of PBMCs. The CDR3 loop is CASRILVLSSYNSPLHF. CDR3 coding DNA: TGTGCCAGCAGGATCCTCGTTCTAAGCTCCTATAATTCACCCCTCCACTTT.